This TCR beta chain is drawn from a study of T cells in Graves' hyperthyroidism and ophthalmopathy. This clonotype was recorded at least ten times. The V and J ends lost 4 bases and 7 bases respectively, with 20 bases between them. This CDR3 contains 16 residues. Germline CDR1 is SGHTA and CDR2 is FQGNSA. Stable Graves' hyperthyroidism meant no ophthalmopathy progression within 18 months. RNA transcripts yielded amplified TCR beta CDR3 regions. The HTBI set primed first-round TCR CDR3 RT-PCR. TCRdb re-called the multiplex PCR reads with MiXCR, one entry per CDR3 protein. Seen here are about 710,000 distinct CDR3 sequences, about a sixth observed once, and the top ten hold 8.4%.

The sample taken for sequencing was blood. J is TRBJ2-1 and V is TRBV7-2; D is possibly TRBD2 (6 bases). The source is a man in his late teens or twenties with Graves' hyperthyroidism. The CDR3: CASSSDWRRGRNEQFF. In DNA, the CDR3 is TGTGCCAGCAGCTCGGACTGGAGGCGGGGACGAAATGAGCAGTTCTTC.